These 9 T cell receptor beta chains share one sample of origin, sequenced in a study of T-cell memory formation after mild COVID-19. TCRdb reprocessed the 5' RACE reads via MiXCR and lists one record per CDR3 protein. Of nearly 250,000 distinct CDR3 sequences listed, 15% are singletons. Sample: PBMCs or a T cell subset sorted from them (not recorded which). Every receptor here comes from an adult woman who had mild COVID-19 (a few samples of this study predate the infection). Cell type and time point are not known.

This clonotype appeared a few times. V and J are TRBV6-1 and TRBJ2-7, with D unresolved. Between the trimmed V and J ends, which lost 2 bases and 6 bases, there was a span of 5 bases. The CDR3 contains 11 residues. Per germline, CDR1 MNHNS and CDR2 SASEGT. CDR3 nucleotides: TGTGCCAGCAGTGAACGCTTCGAGCAGTACTTC. Translated, it gives CASSERFEQYF.

J is TRBJ2-1 and V is TRBV20-1, with no clear D. This CDR3 contains 13 residues. The V gene lost 0 bases and the J gene lost 6 bases, with 9 bases spanning the gap. The germline CDR1 and CDR2 sequences are DFQATT and SNEGSKA (reference sequence). DNA of the CDR3: TGCAGTGCTAGAGAGCGGCAACGCAATGAGCAGTTCTTC. Residues: CSARERQRNEQFF.

This clonotype was found many times. The chain employs TRBV7-9 and TRBJ2-7; maybe TRBD1 (6 bases). CDR3 length equals 12 residues. The V end lost 0 bases, the J end lost 7 bases, and 7 bases lay between the germline ends. The germline CDR1 and CDR2 sequences are SEHNR and FQNEAQ (reference sequence). This chain's CDR3 is CASSLAGGEQYF. The CDR3 DNA is TGTGCCAGCAGCTTAGCAGGGGGTGAGCAGTACTTC. The full variable domain, in which reference TRBV7-9 and TRBJ2-7 provide the parts outside the CDR3, is DTGVSQNPRHKITKRGQNVTFRCDPISEHNRLYWYRQTLGQGPEFLTYFQNEAQLEKSRLLSDRFSAERPKGSFSTLEIQRTEQGDSAMYLCASSLAGGEQYFGPGTRLTVT.

The rearrangement uses TRBV18 and TRBJ1-5; possible D gene TRBD1, 6 bases. Germline V gene data show CDR1 as KGHSH and CDR2 as LQKENI. Trimming took 0 bases from V and 2 from J, leaving 11 bases between them. The CDR3 totals 16 residues. Here the CDR3 reads CASSPPMSGGNQPQHF. CDR3 in DNA: TGTGCCAGCTCACCACCTATGTCAGGGGGCAATCAGCCCCAGCATTTT.

The chain has TRBV20-1 and TRBJ1-6; D perhaps matches TRBD1 (5 bases). Germline CDR1 reads DFQATT; CDR2 reads SNEGSKA (reference sequence). V was cut by 6 bases and J by 5 bases, with 14 bases left in between. This CDR3 is built from 14 residues. Written as DNA, the CDR3 is TGCAGTGCCCCCTTCCCCAGGGATAATTCACCCCTCCACTTT. Translating it yields CSAPFPRDNSPLHF.

This clonotype turned up a few times. The V gene is TRBV7-2, the J gene TRBJ2-3, with 7 bases aligning to TRBD2. V dropped 2 bases and J dropped 6; count of bases not matched to a gene: 2. The length of the CDR3 is 13 residues. Per the germline V gene, CDR1 is SGHTA and CDR2 is FQGNSA. The CDR3 region has the DNA TGTGCCAGCAGCTTAAGGCGGGAGGATACGCAGTATTTT. It translates to CASSLRREDTQYF.

This clonotype was seen a single time. The gene calls are TRBV18 and TRBJ2-3; the D gene is possibly TRBD1 (5 bases). Trimming took 1 base from V and 4 from J, leaving 9 bases between them. The CDR3 contains 14 residues. Germline V gene data show CDR1 as KGHSH and CDR2 as LQKENI. The chain's CDR3 is CASSPQAGPDTQYF. The CDR3, as DNA: TGTGCCAGCTCACCACAGGCAGGGCCAGATACGCAGTATTTT.

This rearrangement joins TRBV3-1 to TRBJ1-1; tentatively, D is TRBD1 (6 bases). The CDR3 is 14 residues long. V dropped 4 bases and J dropped 1 base, with 10 bases sitting between them. Germline lookup yields CDR1 LGHDT and CDR2 YNNKEL (reference sequence). The CDR3 reads CASSLGHANTEAFF. CDR3 sequence (DNA): TGTGCCAGCAGCCTGGGACACGCGAACACTGAAGCTTTCTTT.

The J gene is TRBJ2-7, the V gene TRBV11-2; 8 bases line up with TRBD1. In germline, CDR1 is SGHAT, CDR2 FQNNGV. The CDR3 runs to 15 residues. Trimming removed 0 bases from V and 2 bases from J; junction bases left unmatched: 3. The CDR3, as DNA: TGTGCCAGCAGCTTAGAGACAGGGGACCCCTACGAGCAGTACTTC. Its protein product is CASSLETGDPYEQYF.